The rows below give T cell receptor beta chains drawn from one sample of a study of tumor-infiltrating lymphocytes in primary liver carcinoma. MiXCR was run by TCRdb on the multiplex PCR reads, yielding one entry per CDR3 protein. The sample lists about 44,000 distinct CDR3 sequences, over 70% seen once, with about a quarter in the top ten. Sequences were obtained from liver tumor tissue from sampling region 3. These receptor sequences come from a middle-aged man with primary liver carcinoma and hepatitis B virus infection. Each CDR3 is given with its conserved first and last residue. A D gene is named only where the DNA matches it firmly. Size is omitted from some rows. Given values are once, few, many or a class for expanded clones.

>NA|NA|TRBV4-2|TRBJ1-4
TGTGCCAGCCCCCTGACAGAGAAGGGGGAAAAACAGTTTTTT
CASPLTEKGEKQFF
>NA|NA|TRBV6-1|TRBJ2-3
TGTCCAAGCAGTACCATCGACAGAGGCACAGATACGCAGTATTTT
CPSSTIDRGTDTQYF
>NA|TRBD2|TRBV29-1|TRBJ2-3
TGCAGCGTTTTCGGACTAGCGGGCAGACCTAGCACAGATACGCAGTATTTT
CSVFGLAGRPSTDTQYF
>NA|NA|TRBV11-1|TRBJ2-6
TGTGCCAGCAGCCACCGGGGGAGCTGTGTTAACTCTGTGGCCAACGTCCTGATTTTC
CASSHRGSCVNSVANVLIF
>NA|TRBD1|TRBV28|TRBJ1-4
TGTGCCAACAGCTTCCCGACAGGGGTGAATGAAAAACTGTTTTTT
CANSFPTGVNEKLFF
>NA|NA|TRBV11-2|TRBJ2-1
TGTGCCAGCAGCTTAGTCAGGAGTGAGCGGTTCTTC
CASSLVRSERFF
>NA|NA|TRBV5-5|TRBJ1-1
TGTGCCAGCAGCTTGCTTGGCGCGGGGAACACTGAAGCTTTCTTT
CASSLLGAGNTEAFF
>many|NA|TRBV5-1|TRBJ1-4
TGCGCCAGCAGCTTGGGGCAGGGTAGAGAAAAACTGTTTTTT
CASSLGQGREKLFF
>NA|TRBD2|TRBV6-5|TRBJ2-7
TGTGCCAGCAGTCACTTGGGGCTAGCGGGAGGGCTCTACGAACAGTACTTC
CASSHLGLAGGLYEQYF
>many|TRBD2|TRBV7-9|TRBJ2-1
TGTGCCAGCAGCTTAGCGCCGGGGACTAGCGGTAGCAGCTCCTACGATGAGCAGTTCTTC
CASSLAPGTSGSSSYDEQFF
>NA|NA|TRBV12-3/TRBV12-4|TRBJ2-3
TGTGCCGGCATCTTGAATAGCGGTGGGACAGATACACAGTATTTT
CAGILNSGGTDTQYF
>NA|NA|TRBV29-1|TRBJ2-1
TGTAGCGTCGAATGGGACATGATTAGATCTTACAATGAGCAGATCTTC
CSVEWDMIRSYNEQIF
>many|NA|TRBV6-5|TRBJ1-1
TGTGCCAGCAGTTACGCGGGGGACGGAGCGGGAGTAGCTTTCTTT
CASSYAGDGAGVAFF
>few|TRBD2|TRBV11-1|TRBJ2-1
TGTGCCAGTAGCCTGGGACTAGCGGGAGATGTTGACAATGAACAGTTCTTC
CASSLGLAGDVDNEQFF
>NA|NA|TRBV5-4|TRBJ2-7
TGTGCCAGCAGCTGGGGACGAGGGGTAACCTACGAGCAGTACTTC
CASSWGRGVTYEQYF
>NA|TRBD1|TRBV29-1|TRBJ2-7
TGCGGCGTTGGCCTCGACAGGGGTTACGAGCAGTACTTC
CGVGLDRGYEQYF
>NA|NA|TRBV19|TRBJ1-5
TGTGCCAGTACCCCCTACCGGGGTCAGCCCCAGCATTTT
CASTPYRGQPQHF
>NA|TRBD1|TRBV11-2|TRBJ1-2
TGTGCCAACAGCCCAGCCGACAGGGAATATGGCTACATCTTC
CANSPADREYGYIF
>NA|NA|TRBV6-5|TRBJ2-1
TGTACCAGCAGTCCACTAGATCCCCCGGACAATGAGCAGTCCTTC
CTSSPLDPPDNEQSF
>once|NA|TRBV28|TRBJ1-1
TGTGCCAGTCACAGCCGGGGGTTGAACATTGAAGCTTCCTTT
CASHSRGLNIEASF
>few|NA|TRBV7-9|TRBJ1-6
TGTGCCAGCAGCTTAGCGACACAGGGTATCGGAAATTCACCCCTCCACTTT
CASSLATQGIGNSPLHF
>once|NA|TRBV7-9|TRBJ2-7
TGTGCCAGCAGCTTAGGGGGTAGGCAGGACTACGAGCGGTACTTC
CASSLGGRQDYERYF
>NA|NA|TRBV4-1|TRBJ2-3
TGCGCCAGCAACCAAGCAGGGGCAGATACGCAGTATTTT
CASNQAGADTQYF
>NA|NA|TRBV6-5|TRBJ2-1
TGTGCCAGCTCTACTCTATCCAACTACAATGAGCAATTCTTC
CASSTLSNYNEQFF
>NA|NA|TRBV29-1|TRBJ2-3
TGCAGCGTTGATGAAACTAGCACAAATACGCAGTATTTT
CSVDETSTNTQYF
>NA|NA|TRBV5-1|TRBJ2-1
TGTGCCAACAGCTTGGGCGCTTACAATGAGCAGTTCTTC
CANSLGAYNEQFF
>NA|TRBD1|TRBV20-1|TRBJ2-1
TGCAGTGCTAGGGGGACAGTTGAGCAGTTCTTC
CSARGTVEQFF
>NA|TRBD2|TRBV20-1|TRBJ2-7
TGCAGTGCAGTAGCGGGAGGGTCCTACGTGCAGTACTTC
CSAVAGGSYVQYF
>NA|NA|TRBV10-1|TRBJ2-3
TGCGCCAGCAGTGAGACGGTGATCACAGTTACACAGTATTTT
CASSETVITVTQYF
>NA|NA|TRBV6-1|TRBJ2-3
TGTACCAGCAGTGACCGACAGGAAGCCATAGATACGCAGTGTTTT
CTSSDRQEAIDTQCF
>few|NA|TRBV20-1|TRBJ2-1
TGCAGTGCTCTTCTTCCGCTAGGACACAATGAGCAGTTCTTC
CSALLPLGHNEQFF
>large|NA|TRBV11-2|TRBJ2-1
TGTGCCAGCAGCTCCGCTGCAGGCGGTAATGAGCAGTTCTTC
CASSSAAGGNEQFF
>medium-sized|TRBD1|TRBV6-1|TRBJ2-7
TGTGCCAGCAGCGACAGGGGTAGCTCCTACGAGCAGTACTTC
CASSDRGSSYEQYF
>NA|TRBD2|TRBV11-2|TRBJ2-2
TGTGCCAGCAGTTTAATGGCGCTAGCGGGAACCGGGGAGCTCTTTTTT
CASSLMALAGTGELFF
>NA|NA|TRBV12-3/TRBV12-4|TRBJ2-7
TGTGTCAGTAGTTTACATGGAGAGGGCATCGAGCAGTACTTC
CVSSLHGEGIEQYF
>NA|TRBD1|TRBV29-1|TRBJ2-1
TGCAGCGGATTGCCTGGACAGGGGGTGCATGAGCACTTCTTC
CSGLPGQGVHEHFF